This T cell receptor (beta chain) was identified during a study of blood T cell repertoires in COVID-19. As for the study in general: There were acute and convalescent COVID-19 samples, and they came from the United States, Italy and Spain. PBMCs, B-cell-depleted T cells, or T cells were the source of the cDNA or gDNA that made up the material.

Repertoires were generated with immunoSEQ multiplex PCR, while TCRdb's copy carries only in-frame clones and drops some. Of almost 400,000 clones detected, 80% to 90% appear once; the ten largest clones hold 2.3%. The sequence derives from a woman aged 55-70 years with COVID-19, enrolled during active disease. The sample consisted of peripheral blood.

The CDR3 DNA sequence: TGTGCCAGCAGCACAGGGCGATCCTCCTACGAAGCTTTCTTT. Protein: CASSTGRSSYEAFF. V and J are TRBV27 and TRBJ1-1, with D perhaps matching TRBD1 (6 bases). V was cut by 6 bases and J by 8 bases, with 19 bases left in between. Germline assignment: CDR1 MNHEY and CDR2 SMNVEV (reference sequence). The length of the CDR3 is 14 residues.